This paragraph reports one TCR gamma chain. The table lists this clone with a few counts. The antigen it recognizes is unknown. Translating this DNA gives a protein that differs at residue 3 from the TCRdb one, which belongs to a much larger clone; a read error is likely, and the protein shown is this translation. These data come from a study of gamma-delta chains in newborns, infants, children (dated by TCRdb to the late 2010s). Turning to the overall study: According to the study title, microbial exposure causes polyclonal expansion of innate gammadelta T cells right after birth. The study examined the way microbial exposure affected innate gammadelta T cell populations in human newborns right after birth.

For CDR1 and CDR2, the germline V gene lists EGSTGY and YDSYTSSV. From its cysteine to its phenylalanine, the CDR3 spans 14 amino acids. The only DNA kept is the CDR3, 42 bases in frame from the first base. Data came from an Illumina MiSeq. TCRdb reprocessed the public data with the CATT caller; entries with the same nucleotide sequence were combined afterwards. The sample records roughly 700 gamma-chain clones, over 1.5% of which are singletons. The ten largest account for 14% of the sample. This sequence originates from a child who was a newborn, infant or young child, either healthy, febrile or measles-vaccinated (not recorded which). Sample: blood. This chain joins TRGV4 to TRGJP2. DNA sequence: TGTGCCGCCTGGGATGGAAGTAGTGATTGGATCAAGACGTTT. Its translation reads: CAAWDGSSDWIKTF.